These T cell receptor beta chains were read from a single sample in a study of identical twins. TCRdb reprocessed the 5' RACE reads with MiXCR, giving one entry per CDR3 protein. The data contain 410,000 or so distinct CDR3 sequences, about a fifth of them singletons. Material: naive T cells sorted from blood. The receptors stem from a middle-aged man in good health. CDR3s include the opening cysteine and the closing phenylalanine or tryptophan. The order of the fields is clone size, J gene, D gene, V gene, CDR3 protein, CDR3 DNA. The D gene is left open where the match is weak. A row's size may be missing; if present it is once, few, many or a size class.

many	TRBJ1-1	-	TRBV4-2	CASSSRSSGDTEAFF	TGTGCCAGCAGCTCGAGGTCCTCAGGGGACACTGAAGCTTTCTTT
many	TRBJ2-7	TRBD2	TRBV10-2	CASSVQREREQYF	TGCGCCAGCAGTGTCCAGCGGGAGAGGGAGCAGTACTTC
few	TRBJ1-2	-	TRBV27	CASSLRGVDGYTF	TGTGCCAGCAGTTTACGAGGGGTGGATGGCTACACCTTC
few	TRBJ1-2	TRBD1	TRBV6-5	CASSFLSRGLGYGYTF	TGTGCCAGCAGTTTCCTTTCCAGGGGGCTGGGCTATGGCTACACCTTC
many	TRBJ2-2	TRBD2	TRBV29-1	CSVLGLAGNGLSNTGELFF	TGCAGCGTTCTTGGACTAGCGGGAAATGGGTTGTCGAACACCGGGGAGCTGTTTTTT
-	TRBJ2-1	TRBD1	TRBV6-2/TRBV6-3	CASSHRTGNRGSSYNEQFF	TGTGCCAGCAGTCACCGGACAGGGAACCGGGGTAGCTCCTACAATGAGCAGTTCTTC
-	TRBJ2-5	TRBD2	TRBV18	CASSPPASGKETQYF	TGTGCCAGCTCACCACCGGCTAGCGGGAAAGAGACCCAGTACTTC
-	TRBJ2-5	TRBD1	TRBV5-6	CASSLAVAGGWKTQYF	TGTGCCAGCAGCTTGGCCGTCGCAGGGGGATGGAAGACCCAGTACTTC
many	TRBJ2-7	-	TRBV4-2	CASSQVRAESNEQYF	TGTGCCAGCAGCCAAGTTAGGGCAGAGAGCAACGAGCAGTACTTC
-	TRBJ2-4	TRBD1	TRBV20-1	CSARDWDRVDIQYF	TGCAGTGCTAGAGATTGGGACAGGGTAGACATTCAGTACTTC
-	TRBJ1-1	-	TRBV29-1	CSGQQGRGTEAFF	TGCAGCGGCCAACAGGGCCGGGGCACTGAAGCTTTCTTT
few	TRBJ2-7	-	TRBV20-1	CSARGPRGGRGNEQYF	TGCAGTGCTAGAGGCCCACGTGGGGGCCGTGGTAACGAGCAGTACTTC
many	TRBJ2-5	-	TRBV19	CASTPELGRETQYF	TGTGCCAGTACCCCGGAACTAGGACGGGAGACCCAGTACTTC
few	TRBJ2-5	TRBD2	TRBV28	CASRPASGGQETQYF	TGTGCCAGCAGGCCCGCTAGCGGGGGACAAGAGACCCAGTACTTC
few	TRBJ2-7	-	TRBV29-1	CSVEGIGNYEQYF	TGCAGCGTTGAGGGGATAGGCAACTACGAGCAGTACTTC
many	TRBJ1-1	-	TRBV10-3	CAISGQPNTEAFF	TGTGCCATCAGTGGACAGCCGAACACTGAAGCTTTCTTT
few	TRBJ2-1	TRBD2	TRBV5-6	CASSLPGTSGGGSYNEQFF	TGTGCCAGCAGCTTGCCAGGGACTAGCGGGGGGGGGTCCTACAATGAGCAGTTCTTC
many	TRBJ2-7	-	TRBV21-1	CASSKETGDSYEQYF	TGTGCCAGCAGTAAAGAGACAGGGGACTCCTACGAGCAGTACTTC
-	TRBJ2-3	-	TRBV20-1	CSALSGSTDTQYF	TGCAGTGCTTTATCCGGGAGCACAGATACGCAGTATTTT
-	TRBJ2-7	-	TRBV7-8	CASSLARGPYEQYF	TGTGCCAGCAGCTTAGCGCGGGGTCCCTACGAGCAGTACTTC
-	TRBJ2-5	-	TRBV7-8	CASSLDSGSQETQYF	TGTGCCAGCAGCTTAGATTCGGGAAGCCAAGAGACCCAGTACTTC
many	TRBJ2-1	TRBD2	TRBV5-6	CASSLDWGGVYNEQFF	TGTGCCAGCAGCTTGGACTGGGGGGGAGTCTACAATGAGCAGTTCTTC
-	TRBJ2-2	-	TRBV3-1	CASSHGGINTGELFF	TGTGCCAGCAGCCATGGCGGGATCAACACCGGGGAGCTGTTTTTT
few	TRBJ1-2	TRBD1	TRBV13	CASSIQGNYGYTF	TGTGCCAGCAGCATACAGGGGAACTATGGCTACACCTTC
few	TRBJ1-1	-	TRBV12-3/TRBV12-4	CASRDSAENTEAFF	TGTGCCAGCAGAGATTCGGCTGAGAACACTGAAGCTTTCTTT
-	TRBJ2-7	-	TRBV18	CASSPPNVLSSYEQYF	TGTGCCAGCTCACCACCGAACGTTCTTAGCTCCTACGAGCAGTACTTC
many	TRBJ2-1	TRBD2	TRBV5-1	CASTPLGLAGGSSSYNEQFF	TGCGCCAGCACCCCACTGGGGCTAGCGGGGGGTTCGAGCTCCTACAATGAGCAGTTCTTC
many	TRBJ1-5	-	TRBV9	CAAKGGPHLSNQPQHF	TGTGCCGCCAAGGGCGGACCACACCTTAGCAATCAGCCCCAGCATTTT
-	TRBJ1-2	-	TRBV5-1	CASSLSSGIYGYTF	TGCGCCAGCAGCTTGTCGTCAGGGATCTATGGCTACACCTTC
few	TRBJ2-5	TRBD1	TRBV20-1	CSARSGQSTQETQYF	TGCAGTGCTAGATCGGGACAGTCTACCCAAGAGACCCAGTACTTC
many	TRBJ2-4	-	TRBV27	CASSFKSNTKNIQYF	TGTGCCAGCAGTTTTAAGAGTAATACCAAAAACATTCAGTACTTC
many	TRBJ2-1	-	TRBV27	CASSPVLSTNEQFF	TGTGCCAGCAGTCCCGTTTTAAGTACCAATGAGCAGTTCTTC
few	TRBJ2-1	TRBD2	TRBV20-1	CGGQAGIHEQFF	TGCGGCGGCCAAGCGGGAATTCATGAGCAGTTCTTC
few	TRBJ2-1	-	TRBV7-2	CASSSGLINEQFF	TGTGCCAGCAGCTCGGGACTTATCAATGAGCAGTTCTTC
many	TRBJ2-6	-	TRBV9	CASSVEGRSSGANVLTF	TGTGCCAGCAGCGTAGAGGGCAGGAGCTCTGGGGCCAACGTCCTGACTTTC
few	TRBJ2-7	-	TRBV28	CASSPTTGISYEQYF	TGTGCCAGCAGTCCTACGACAGGTATATCCTACGAGCAGTACTTC
-	TRBJ2-7	-	TRBV7-8	CASSPIWTAYEQYF	TGTGCCAGCAGCCCGATATGGACAGCATACGAGCAGTACTTC
-	TRBJ1-5	-	TRBV6-2/TRBV6-3	CASSSAIQPQHF	TGTGCCAGCAGTTCAGCTATTCAGCCCCAGCATTTT
-	TRBJ2-4	-	TRBV11-1	CASSPQVSKNIQYF	TGTGCCAGCAGCCCACAGGTCTCCAAAAACATTCAGTACTTC
-	TRBJ2-3	-	TRBV20-1	CSAGRGWDTQYF	TGCAGTGCTGGCAGGGGCTGGGATACGCAGTATTTT
few	TRBJ2-7	-	TRBV20-1	CSANRGLYEQYF	TGCAGTGCTAATAGGGGACTCTACGAGCAGTACTTC
few	TRBJ2-3	-	TRBV4-3	CASSATLQASNTDTQYF	TGCGCCAGCAGTGCTACTCTCCAAGCTAGTAATACGGATACGCAGTATTTT
many	TRBJ2-1	TRBD2	TRBV10-3	CATAFLAGEGNEQFF	TGTGCCACCGCCTTTTTAGCGGGAGAGGGGAATGAGCAGTTCTTC
-	TRBJ2-7	-	TRBV5-6	CASSPRDSILLRYF	TGTGCCAGCAGCCCCCGGGACTCTATATTGTTACGGTACTTC
-	TRBJ2-7	TRBD1	TRBV6-1	CASSESETGNGQYF	TGTGCCAGCAGTGAATCCGAGACAGGGAACGGGCAGTACTTC
-	TRBJ2-1	-	TRBV6-2/TRBV6-3	CASRPRTVAYNEQFF	TGTGCCAGCAGACCAAGGACAGTCGCCTACAATGAGCAGTTCTTC
few	TRBJ2-3	-	TRBV7-3	CASSLEEPGTSTDTQYF	TGTGCCAGCAGCTTGGAGGAACCGGGAACTAGCACAGATACGCAGTATTTT
many	TRBJ2-7	-	TRBV5-1	CASSLDPEPSYEQYF	TGCGCCAGCAGCTTGGATCCAGAGCCATCGTACGAGCAGTACTTC
many	TRBJ2-5	-	TRBV29-1	CSVEELETQYF	TGCAGCGTTGAAGAATTAGAGACCCAGTACTTC
many	TRBJ2-3	-	TRBV4-3	CASSHGRDSTDTQYF	TGCGCCAGCAGCCACGGGCGGGATAGCACAGATACGCAGTATTTT
-	TRBJ2-3	-	TRBV7-9	CASSPGQDTDTQYF	TGTGCCAGCAGCCCCGGACAAGACACAGATACGCAGTATTTT
many	TRBJ2-1	-	TRBV5-6	CASSLGSIYNEQFF	TGTGCCAGCAGCCTCGGGTCGATCTACAATGAGCAGTTCTTC
few	TRBJ2-1	-	TRBV6-2/TRBV6-3	CASSWQGSQFF	TGTGCCAGCAGTTGGCAGGGGTCCCAGTTCTTC
few	TRBJ2-5	-	TRBV5-1	CASSSPRETQYF	TGCGCCAGCAGCTCCCCAAGAGAGACCCAGTACTTC
-	TRBJ2-2	TRBD2	TRBV19	CAILAAHTGELFF	TGTGCCATCCTAGCGGCCCACACCGGGGAGCTGTTTTTT